The present entry profiles one TCR beta chain with its context. V lost 5 bases to trimming and J lost 4 bases; unmatched junction nucleotides: 12. This CDR3 contains 17 residues. Germline values: CDR1 SGHDT, CDR2 YYEEEE. Sequencing relied on immunoSEQ assay v3.0, run at survey level. Repertoires were generated with immunoSEQ multiplex PCR, while TCRdb's copy carries only in-frame clones and drops some. The table lists roughly 18,000 clones, 90% to 95% of them singletons. The sample originates from a study of long-term antiretroviral therapy in people with HIV. The sequence was collected from a man between 50 and 59 years old with HIV. The sample here was unsorted PBMCs, taken 3 years after starting antiretroviral therapy. The chain couples TRBV5-6 to TRBJ1-5, with 10 bases identical to TRBD1. The CDR3 loop reads CASSRRDRGPENQPQHF. The DNA for the CDR3 is TGTGCCAGCAGTCGAAGGGACAGGGGCCCTGAGAATCAGCCCCAGCATTTT.